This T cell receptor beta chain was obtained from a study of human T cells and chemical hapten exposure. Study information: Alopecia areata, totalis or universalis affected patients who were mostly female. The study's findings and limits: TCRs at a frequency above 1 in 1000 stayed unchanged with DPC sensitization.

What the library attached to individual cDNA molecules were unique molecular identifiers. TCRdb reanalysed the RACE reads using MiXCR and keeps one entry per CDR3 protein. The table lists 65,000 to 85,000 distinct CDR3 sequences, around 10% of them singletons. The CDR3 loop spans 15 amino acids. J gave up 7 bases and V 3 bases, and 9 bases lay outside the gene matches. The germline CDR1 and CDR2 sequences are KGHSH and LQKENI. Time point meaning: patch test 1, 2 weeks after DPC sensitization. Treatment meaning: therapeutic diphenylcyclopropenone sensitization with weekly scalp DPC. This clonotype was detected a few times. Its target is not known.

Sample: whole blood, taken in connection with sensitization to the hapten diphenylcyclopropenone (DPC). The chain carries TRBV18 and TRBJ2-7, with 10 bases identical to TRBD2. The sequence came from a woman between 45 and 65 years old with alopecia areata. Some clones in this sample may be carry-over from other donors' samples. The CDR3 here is CASSPGSSGSGEQYF. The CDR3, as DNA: TGTGCCAGCTCACCCGGCTCTAGCGGGAGTGGAGAGCAGTACTTC.